What follows describes a single T cell receptor (beta chain). The PCR contained 60 Vbeta and 13 Jbeta primers. Assay used: immunoSEQ multiplex PCR; TCRdb lists only in-frame clones, some missing. The sample lists around 150,000 clones, approximately 75% seen once, with more than 2% in the top ten. The data are from a study of cytomegalovirus exposure and HLA in healthy donors. This receptor was obtained from a man aged 50 or older in good health and CMV-seropositive. The sequenced sample consisted of PBMCs.

CDR3 in DNA: TGTGCCAGCATGGGGGCTGGCGGCGAAAAACTGTTTTTT. Protein product: CASMGAGGEKLFF. J is TRBJ1-4 and V is TRBV6-1; possible D gene TRBD1, 6 bases. There are 13 residues in the CDR3. Germline V lookup: CDR1 MNHNS, CDR2 SASEGT. Trimming took off 7 bases at V and 8 bases at J, with 14 bases between the two ends.